Listed below are T cell receptor beta chains from one sample, sequenced in a study of shared clonotypes between healthy human individuals. The protocol was immunoSEQ multiplex PCR, while the TCRdb copy is restricted to in-frame clones and leaves out a portion. The table has around 600,000 clones, approximately 96% seen once; the top ten hold around 0.11%. Sequences were obtained from naive CD8+ T cells sorted from blood. The receptors were gathered from a woman in her 30s in good health. Each CDR3 is given with its conserved first and last residue. Each record gives: clone size, D gene, J gene, V gene, CDR3 protein, CDR3 DNA. The D gene is left open where the match is weak. Clone size is stated in some rows and not others, as once, few, many or a class when expanded.

>-|TRBD1|TRBJ2-1|TRBV5-6
CASRGQGAMDEQFF
TGTGCCAGCAGGGGACAGGGGGCAATGGATGAGCAGTTCTTC
>-|-|TRBJ2-1|TRBV30
CAWSVARVVFF
TGTGCCTGGAGTGTGGCCAGGGTGGTGTTCTTC
>-|-|TRBJ2-5|TRBV2
CASSTIHRVETQYF
TGTGCCAGCAGCACAATTCACAGGGTTGAGACCCAGTACTTC
>-|-|TRBJ2-5|TRBV19
CASSIDKETQYF
TGTGCCAGTAGTATAGACAAGGAGACCCAGTACTTC
>-|-|TRBJ1-5|TRBV13
CASSDQGRQPQHF
TGTGCCAGCAGCGACCAGGGAAGACAGCCCCAGCATTTT
>-|-|TRBJ2-7|TRBV2
CASSDIPSEQYF
TGTGCCAGCAGTGATATCCCAAGCGAGCAGTACTTC
>-|-|TRBJ1-5|TRBV4-1
CASSQEVMEPQHF
TGCGCCAGCAGCCAAGAGGTCATGGAACCCCAGCATTTT
>few|-|TRBJ1-5|TRBV2
CASSEYSNQPQHF
TGTGCCAGCAGTGAGTATAGCAATCAGCCCCAGCATTTT
>-|-|TRBJ1-5|TRBV28
CASSSRRLSSNQPQHF
TGTGCCAGCAGTTCGCGCCGACTCAGCTCCAATCAGCCCCAGCATTTT
>-|TRBD2|TRBJ2-7|TRBV27
CASSFGTSGRGEQYF
TGTGCCAGCAGTTTCGGGACTAGCGGGAGAGGTGAGCAGTACTTC
>-|-|TRBJ2-7|TRBV27
CASSLSRGEQYF
TGTGCCAGCAGTTTAAGTAGGGGCGAGCAGTACTTC
>-|TRBD1|TRBJ2-5|TRBV9
CASSNRQGGETQYF
TGTGCCAGCAGCAACCGACAGGGCGGAGAGACCCAGTACTTC
>once|TRBD1|TRBJ1-2|TRBV27
CASSLREGAGGYTF
TGTGCCAGCAGTCTACGAGAGGGGGCGGGAGGCTACACCTTC
>-|TRBD2|TRBJ2-7|TRBV27
CASRAGAHEQYF
TGTGCCAGCAGGGCGGGAGCCCACGAGCAGTACTTC
>-|TRBD1|TRBJ2-7|TRBV9
CASSPGTGVRGETYEQYF
TGTGCCAGCAGCCCCGGGACAGGGGTTAGGGGCGAAACCTACGAGCAGTACTTC
>-|TRBD2|TRBJ2-1|TRBV2
CASSLAGMNEQFF
TGTGCCAGCAGCCTAGCGGGAATGAATGAGCAGTTCTTC
>-|-|TRBJ2-1|TRBV27
CASSLALAGAYNEQFF
TGTGCCAGCAGTTTAGCTCTCGCGGGCGCCTACAATGAGCAGTTCTTC
>-|-|TRBJ1-5|TRBV29-1
CSVVTGSDQPQHF
TGCAGCGTTGTAACAGGTTCGGATCAGCCCCAGCATTTT
>-|-|TRBJ2-5|TRBV9
CASSAQGVQQETQYF
TGTGCCAGCAGCGCACAGGGCGTTCAACAAGAGACCCAGTACTTC
>-|TRBD2|TRBJ2-7|TRBV28
CASSFLAATYEQYF
TGTGCCAGCAGTTTTCTAGCGGCTACCTACGAGCAGTACTTC
>-|-|TRBJ2-3|TRBV9
CASSEHVSSTSTDTQYF
TGTGCCAGCAGCGAACATGTCTCTAGCACTAGCACAGATACGCAGTATTTT
>-|-|TRBJ1-4|TRBV19
CASSIGAATNEKLFF
TGTGCCAGTAGTATAGGGGCAGCAACTAATGAAAAACTGTTTTTT
>-|-|TRBJ2-7|TRBV6-5
CASSYSQGLLSLSYF
TGTGCCAGCAGTTACTCTCAGGGCCTTTTGTCGTTATCGTACTTC
>-|-|TRBJ1-2|TRBV5-4
CASSSTQGSLGYTF
TGTGCCAGCAGCTCGACGCAGGGATCCCTTGGCTACACCTTC
>-|TRBD1|TRBJ2-7|TRBV2
CASSELSQGAYEQYF
TGTGCCAGCAGTGAGCTGAGTCAGGGGGCCTACGAGCAGTACTTC